The 8 T cell receptor beta chains presented below share a single source sample, sequenced in a study of blood T cell repertoires in COVID-19. Sequenced by immunoSEQ multiplex PCR; TCRdb stores in-frame clones only, minus some. The sample contains some 130,000 clones, roughly 84% of which appear only once. The sequenced material came from peripheral blood. The receptors shown here come from a human donor in a cohort sampled during active COVID-19.

The chain has TRBV5-6 and TRBJ1-3, with a possible D match to TRBD1 (6 bases). The CDR3 contains 15 residues. V was trimmed by 0 bases and J by 3 bases, leaving 10 bases between them. The V gene's germline CDR1 is SGHDT and CDR2 YYEEEE. The DNA for the CDR3 is TGTGCCAGCAGCTTGGGACAGGTTGGTGGAAACACCATATATTTT. Its protein is CASSLGQVGGNTIYF.

As to this clone: Other DNA sequences from this sample encode an identical CDR3 as well. The V and J genes are TRBV5-1 and TRBJ1-1; D possibly corresponds to TRBD1 (5 bases). CDR1 is SGHRS, CDR2 YFSETQ, per germline. V lost 4 bases and J lost 1, with 8 bases in between. This CDR3 spans 13 amino acids. CDR3 sequence reads: CASSLTANTEAFF. The CDR3 nucleotides are TGCGCCAGCAGCCTGACAGCGAACACTGAAGCTTTCTTT. The complete variable domain, with remaining parts taken from reference TRBV5-1 and TRBJ1-1, reads KAGVTQTPRYLIKTRGQQVTLSCSPISGHRSVSWYQQTPGQGLQFLFEYFSETQRNKGNFPGRFSGRQFSNSRSEMNVSTLELGDSALYLCASSLTANTEAFFGQGTRLTVV.

CDR3 bases: TGTGCCAGCAGCCTACAAGGGGGTTCGGGAGAGACCCAGTACTTC. It yields the protein CASSLQGGSGETQYF. V usage is TRBV7-7 and J usage is TRBJ2-5; a weak D match, TRBD1 (6 bases). Trimming removed 5 bases at V and 4 bases at J, with 17 bases between. The CDR3 runs to 15 residues. The V gene's germline CDR1 is SSHAT and CDR2 FNYEAQ (reference sequence).

This clone was observed a few times. J is TRBJ2-3 and V is TRBV6-6; a weak D match, TRBD2 (6 bases). The germline CDR1 and CDR2 sequences are MNHNY and SVGAGI (reference sequence). Trimming stripped 5 bases from V and 3 bases from J, with 15 bases between. The CDR3 totals 15 residues. Here the CDR3 reads CASSQVGGPTDTQYF. The CDR3 region has the DNA TGTGCCAGCAGTCAGGTGGGAGGCCCAACAGATACGCAGTATTTT.

The genes are TRBV7-9 and TRBJ1-2, with a tentative D call TRBD1 (5 bases). CDR1 is SEHNR and CDR2 is FQNEAQ in the germline V gene (reference sequence). The CDR3 length is 13 residues. V gave up 11 bases and J gave up 6 bases, with 19 bases separating them. CDR3 sequence: CAGIRDGVDGYTF. DNA for the CDR3: TGTGCCGGTATCAGGGATGGCGTGGATGGCTACACCTTC.

This rearrangement joins TRBV4-1 to TRBJ2-1, with D possibly being TRBD1 (6 bases). There are 13 residues in the CDR3. Germline CDR1 reads MGHRA; CDR2 reads YSYEKL. Trimming took off 0 bases at V and 10 bases at J, with 10 bases between the two ends. This CDR3 is CASSQDYGTEQFF. The CDR3 coding sequence is TGCGCCAGCAGCCAAGATTATGGGACAGAGCAGTTCTTC.

This chain uses TRBV7-2 with TRBJ2-2; 14 bases align to TRBD2. The CDR3 has 16 amino acids. Trimming at V came to 5 bases and at J to 4 bases, leaving 3 bases not matched to a gene. CDR1 is SGHTA, CDR2 FQGNSA, per germline. The chain's CDR3 is CASSRLAGGITGELFF. Here the CDR3 DNA reads TGTGCCAGCAGCAGACTAGCGGGGGGGATCACCGGGGAGCTGTTTTTT.

J is TRBJ2-1 and V is TRBV10-3; 10 nucleotides line up with TRBD2. This CDR3 is built from 14 residues. V gave up 5 bases and J gave up 8 bases; unmatched junction bases: 6. Germline assignment: CDR1 ENHRY and CDR2 SYGVKD. CDR3 region: CAISLAGEGYEQFF. The CDR3 DNA reads TGTGCCATCAGTCTAGCGGGAGAGGGTTATGAGCAGTTCTTC.